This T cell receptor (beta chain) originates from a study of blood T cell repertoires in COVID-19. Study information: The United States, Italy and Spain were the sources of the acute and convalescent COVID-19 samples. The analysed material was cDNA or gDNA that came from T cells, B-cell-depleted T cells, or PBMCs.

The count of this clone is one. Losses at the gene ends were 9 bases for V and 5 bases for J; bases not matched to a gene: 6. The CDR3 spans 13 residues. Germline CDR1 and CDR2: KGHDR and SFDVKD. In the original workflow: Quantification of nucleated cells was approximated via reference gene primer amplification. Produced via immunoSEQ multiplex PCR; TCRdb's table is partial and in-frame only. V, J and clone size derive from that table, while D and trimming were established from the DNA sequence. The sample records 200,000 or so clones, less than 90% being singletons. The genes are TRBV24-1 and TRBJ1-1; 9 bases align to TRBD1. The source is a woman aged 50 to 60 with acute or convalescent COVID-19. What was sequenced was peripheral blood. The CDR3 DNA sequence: TGTGCCACCGCTCGACAGGGGGGTACTGAAGCTTTCTTT. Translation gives CATARQGGTEAFF.